The clone carrying this TCR beta chain has a count of ten or more. Antigen unknown. Germline values: CDR1 LNHNV, CDR2 YYDKDF (reference sequence). The V and J ends lost 2 bases and 6 bases respectively, with 19 bases between them. The CDR3 has 17 amino acids. These data come from a study of regulatory T cells in long-lasting Graves disease. The study, taken as a whole, reports: Favoring TRBV28, TRBJ1-2 and TRBJ2-5 was a feature seen in persistent disease. Small numbers of samples may have cut accuracy.

Sample time point: newly diagnosed GD, antithyroid drugs for less than 3 months. The TCR library used RNA extracted from PBMCs. Relying on iRepertoire HTBI primers and Arm-PCR of CDR3 regions, the team built TCR beta libraries. Each CDR3 protein gets one entry after TCRdb re-called the multiplex PCR reads with MiXCR. The table lists a few hundred thousand distinct CDR3 sequences, around 21% of them singletons. This specimen was peripheral blood mononuclear cells (PBMCs), taken at new diagnosis, from a patient treated with antithyroid drugs. The chain recombines TRBV15 with TRBJ2-2; a possible D gene is TRBD2 (7 bases). This sequence originates from a female donor with Graves disease. DNA for the CDR3: TGTGCCACCAGCAGATCATCCCGGGGGGCATTCCCCGGGGAGCTGTTTTTT. Amino acids: CATSRSSRGAFPGELFF.